This T cell receptor (beta chain) was obtained from a study of blood T cell repertoires in COVID-19. V dropped 2 bases and J dropped 7 bases, with 24 bases sitting between them. The germline V gene encodes CDR1 MNHNS and CDR2 SASEGT. The CDR3 consists of 17 residues. Repertoires were generated with immunoSEQ multiplex PCR, while TCRdb's copy carries only in-frame clones and drops some. The table shows some 180,000 clones, with over 75% occurring only once. The sequenced material came from peripheral blood. The clonotype originates from a man in his forties or fifties with COVID-19, enrolled during active disease. The V call is TRBV6-1, the J call TRBJ2-7; D is possibly TRBD1 (6 bases). CDR3 loop: CASSEKRHGGAPGEQYF. CDR3 nucleotide sequence: TGTGCCAGCAGTGAAAAGAGACATGGGGGCGCACCGGGGGAGCAGTACTTC.